The T cell receptor (beta chain) described here comes from a study of immune evolution from preneoplasia to lung adenocarcinoma. Study-wide background: HLA loss of heterozygosity: under 7.5% AIS, around 16% MIA, roughly 35% ADC, none AAH.

Study observations and caveats: Normal lung had highest clonality; later lesions appeared denser, more diverse.

Patient tissue came from resections in Japan or China, 2014–2017. After pathologic assessment, macro-dissection selected premalignant or tumor cells for extraction. Using immunoSEQ multiplex PCR, the repertoire was profiled, and TCRdb retains in-frame clones only, with some absent. Here the sample spans around 8,200 clones, over 80% being singletons. The V and J ends lost 1 base and 2 bases respectively, with 9 bases between them. CDR3 size: 14 residues. Germline V gives CDR1 SGHAT, CDR2 FQDESV (reference sequence). To note about this clone: What it binds is unknown.

Sample: FFPE minimally invasive lung adenocarcinoma tissue. The chain links TRBV11-1 to TRBJ2-7; unclear D gene. The receptor's source is a person aged 65 to 85 with lung adenocarcinoma. CDR3 DNA: TGTGCCAGCAGCTTAGGGCCCTCCACCTACGAGCAGTACTTC. Residues: CASSLGPSTYEQYF.